This TCR beta chain was recorded in a study of T cell changes during pregnancy in multiple sclerosis. V was cut by 2 bases and J by 5 bases, with 11 bases left in between. The CDR3 contains 13 residues. Per germline, CDR1 SGHDT and CDR2 YYEEEE. The data were produced by immunoSEQ multiplex PCR, yet TCRdb's version contains in-frame clones alone and is incomplete. The sample yields about 40,000 clones, about 92% seen once. The rearrangement uses TRBV5-6 and TRBJ2-7; D unclear. Sequenced material: peripheral blood, taken before pregnancy. The source is a female donor with multiple sclerosis, enrolled in a pregnancy study. The CDR3 region is CASSLLRSDEQYF. CDR3 nucleotides: TGTGCCAGCAGCTTATTACGTTCGGACGAGCAGTACTTC. Based on the CDR3 plus reference TRBV5-6 and TRBJ2-7, the full variable domain is DAGVTQSPTHLIKTRGQQVTLRCSPKSGHDTVSWYQQALGQGPQFIFQYYEEEERQRGNFPDRFSGHQFPNYSSELNVNALLLGDSALYLCASSLLRSDEQYFGPGTRLTVT.